This TCR beta chain was recovered during a study of blood T cell repertoires in COVID-19. TCRdb keeps only in-frame clones here, not all; method: immunoSEQ multiplex PCR. The data contain 350,000 to 400,000 clones, about nine tenths of them singletons. Trimming pared 0 bases from V and 1 base from J, leaving 15 bases between. Germline V gene sequence: CDR1 SGHRS, CDR2 YFSETQ. This CDR3 contains 17 residues. The genes are TRBV5-1 and TRBJ2-3; maybe TRBD2 (7 bases). This sequence was found in a woman in her 30s who had recovered from COVID-19. The sequenced material came from PBMCs or T cells enriched from blood (not recorded which). CDR3 in DNA: TGCGCCAGCAGCTTGGATTTCGGGGGGCCAGGCACAGATACGCAGTATTTT. Translation: CASSLDFGGPGTDTQYF. The full variable domain, rest sourced from reference TRBV5-1 and TRBJ2-3, is KAGVTQTPRYLIKTRGQQVTLSCSPISGHRSVSWYQQTPGQGLQFLFEYFSETQRNKGNFPGRFSGRQFSNSRSEMNVSTLELGDSALYLCASSLDFGGPGTDTQYFGPGTRLTVL.